This T cell receptor (beta chain) was profiled in a study of T cells in Graves' hyperthyroidism and ophthalmopathy. After removal of 4 bases from V and 4 bases from J, the junction contained 6 bases not matched to a gene. This CDR3 comprises 14 residues. There were TCR beta CDR3 regions amplified from RNA transcripts. HTBI primers were used for first-round RT-PCR of the TCR CDR3. From the multiplex PCR reads, TCRdb called clonotypes with MiXCR, one entry per CDR3 protein. Of hundreds of thousands of distinct CDR3 sequences listed, over 12% are singletons. This clonotype has only one observation. Lactation, pregnancy, other autoimmune disease or uncontrolled infection led to exclusion of patients. The authors took PBMCs from 8.5 to 10 ml fresh peripheral blood.

The chain is built from TRBV12-3 or TRBV12-4 and TRBJ2-7; 8 positions agree with TRBD2. The TCR sequence derives from a woman aged 55 to 70 with Graves' ophthalmopathy. Sequences were obtained from blood. The CDR3: CASSSGLEVYEQYF. The CDR3 region has the DNA TGTGCCAGCAGTTCGGGACTAGAAGTGTACGAGCAGTACTTC.